This T cell receptor (beta chain) was sequenced during a study of tumor and adjacent non-tumor tissue in lung cancer. Overall study: Each sample yielded some 4 million productive TCRbeta reads on average. Study conclusions and caveats: Patients with more diverse tumor TCRs had worse survival.

Germline V gene sequence: CDR1 KGHDR, CDR2 SFDVKD. CDR3 length: 20 amino acids. The ends lost 4 bases at V and 3 bases at J; junction bases unmatched: 14. On this clonotype itself: Its antigen is as yet unknown. This may stem from a read error, because a much larger clone lies one nucleotide away. The CDR3 does not end in the conserved phenylalanine or tryptophan, so this is likely a read error.

A modified ARM-PCR protocol with three rounds of nested PCR amplified TCRbeta. TCRdb passed the multiplex PCR reads through MiXCR, listing each CDR3 protein once. The data contain 110,000 or so distinct CDR3 sequences, about 61% of them seen just once; the ten biggest clones take up roughly 19%. No cell sorting was done before RNA was extracted from the tissue. More than 3 cm separated this lung sample from the edge of the tumor. The origin of this receptor is a man between 60 and 70 years old with non-small cell lung cancer. This chain connects TRBV24-1 to TRBJ2-7; 16 nucleotides align to TRBD2. The sequenced sample consisted of distant non-tumor lung tissue. CDR3 nucleotide sequence: TGTGCCACCAGTGAGCGGGGACTAGCGGGAGGGTACTCCCGCGACTACGAGCAGTACTCC. This sequence encodes CATSERGLAGGYSRDYEQYS.